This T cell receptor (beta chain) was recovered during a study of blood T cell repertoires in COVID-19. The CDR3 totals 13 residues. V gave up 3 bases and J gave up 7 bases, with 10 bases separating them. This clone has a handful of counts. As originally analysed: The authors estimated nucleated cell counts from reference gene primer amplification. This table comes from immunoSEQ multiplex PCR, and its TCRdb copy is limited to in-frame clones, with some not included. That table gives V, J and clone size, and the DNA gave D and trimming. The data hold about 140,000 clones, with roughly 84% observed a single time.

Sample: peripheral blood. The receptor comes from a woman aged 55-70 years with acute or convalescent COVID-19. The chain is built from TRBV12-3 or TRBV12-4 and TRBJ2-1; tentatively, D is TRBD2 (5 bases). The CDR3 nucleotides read TGTGCCAGCAGTTTTTTAATAGCGAATGAGCAGTTCTTC. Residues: CASSFLIANEQFF.